Sequencing of this T cell receptor (beta chain) was carried out in a study of T cells in Graves' hyperthyroidism and ophthalmopathy. Study outcomes and limitations: Ophthalmopathy got predicted by the model a median approximately 6.3 months before its onset.

Many counts were recorded for this clonotype. Its antigen remains unknown. RNA transcripts provided the source from which TCR beta CDR3 regions were amplified. A first-round RT-PCR of the TCR CDR3 used the HTBI primer set. TCRdb analysed the multiplex PCR reads with MiXCR anew, one entry per CDR3 protein. The sample carries 400,000 to 600,000 distinct CDR3 sequences, about a fifth recorded once. The sequenced sample consisted of blood. The source of this sequence is a man younger than 35 with Graves' hyperthyroidism.

The CDR3 is CASSLGGGWKNSNQPQHF. The CDR3 DNA is TGTGCCAGCAGCTTAGGGGGGGGATGGAAGAATAGCAATCAGCCCCAGCATTTT. J is TRBJ1-5 and V is TRBV7-8; weak D call: TRBD1 (5 bases). CDR3 length: 18 residues. The V gene lost 1 base and the J gene lost 0 bases, with 16 bases spanning the gap. Germline loops: CDR1 SGHVS, CDR2 FQNEAQ.